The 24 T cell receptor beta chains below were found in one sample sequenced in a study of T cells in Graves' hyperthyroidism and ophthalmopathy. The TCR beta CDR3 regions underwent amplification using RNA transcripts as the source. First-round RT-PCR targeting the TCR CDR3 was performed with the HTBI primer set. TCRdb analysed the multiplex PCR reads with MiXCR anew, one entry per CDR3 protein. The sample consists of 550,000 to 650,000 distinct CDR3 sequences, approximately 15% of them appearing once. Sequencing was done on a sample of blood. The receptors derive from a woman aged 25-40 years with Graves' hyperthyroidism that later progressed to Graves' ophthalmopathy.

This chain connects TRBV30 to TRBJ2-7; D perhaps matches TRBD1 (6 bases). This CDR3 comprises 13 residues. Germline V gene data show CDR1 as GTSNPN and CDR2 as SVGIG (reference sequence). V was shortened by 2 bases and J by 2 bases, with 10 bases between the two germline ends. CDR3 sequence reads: CAWSPGTTYEQYF. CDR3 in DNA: TGTGCCTGGAGTCCGGGGACAACCTACGAGCAGTACTTC.

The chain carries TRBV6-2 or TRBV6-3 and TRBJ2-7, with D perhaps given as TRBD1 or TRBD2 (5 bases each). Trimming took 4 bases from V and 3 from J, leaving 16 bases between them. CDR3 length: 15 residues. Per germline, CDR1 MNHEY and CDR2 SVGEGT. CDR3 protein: CASSSRLRGLYEQYF. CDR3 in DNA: TGTGCCAGCAGTTCCCGTCTCCGGGGCCTCTACGAGCAGTACTTC.

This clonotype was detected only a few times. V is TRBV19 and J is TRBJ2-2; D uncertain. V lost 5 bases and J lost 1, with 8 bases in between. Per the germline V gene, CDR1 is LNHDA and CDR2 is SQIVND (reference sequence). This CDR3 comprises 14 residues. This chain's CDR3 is CASSPWGNTGELFF. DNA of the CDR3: TGTGCCAGTAGTCCTTGGGGGAACACCGGGGAGCTGTTTTTT. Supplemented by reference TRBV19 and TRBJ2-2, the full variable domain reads DGGITQSPKYLFRKEGQNVTLSCEQNLNHDAMYWYRQDPGQGLRLIYYSQIVNDFQKGDIAEGYSVSREKKESFPLTVTSAQKNPTAFYLCASSPWGNTGELFFGEGSRLTVL.

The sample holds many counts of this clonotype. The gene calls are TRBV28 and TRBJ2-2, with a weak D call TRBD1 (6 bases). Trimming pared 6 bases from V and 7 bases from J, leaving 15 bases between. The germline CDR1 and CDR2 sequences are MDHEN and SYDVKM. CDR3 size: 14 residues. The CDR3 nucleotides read TGTGCCAGCAGAACCCTACAGGGTGACGGGGAGCTGTTTTTT. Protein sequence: CASRTLQGDGELFF.

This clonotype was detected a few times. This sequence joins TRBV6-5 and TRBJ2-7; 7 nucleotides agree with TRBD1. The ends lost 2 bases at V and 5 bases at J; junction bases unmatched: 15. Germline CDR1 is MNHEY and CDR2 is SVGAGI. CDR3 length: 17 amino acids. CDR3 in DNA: TGTGCCAGCAGTTACGATCAACACGGGACAGAGAAAGACGAGCAGTACTTC. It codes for CASSYDQHGTEKDEQYF.

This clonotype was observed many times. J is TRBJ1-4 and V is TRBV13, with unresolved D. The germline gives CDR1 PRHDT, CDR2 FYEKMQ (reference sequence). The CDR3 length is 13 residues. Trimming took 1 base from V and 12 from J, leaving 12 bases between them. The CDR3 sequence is CASSLVQDGELFF. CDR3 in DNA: TGTGCCAGCAGCTTAGTTCAGGATGGCGAACTGTTTTTT.

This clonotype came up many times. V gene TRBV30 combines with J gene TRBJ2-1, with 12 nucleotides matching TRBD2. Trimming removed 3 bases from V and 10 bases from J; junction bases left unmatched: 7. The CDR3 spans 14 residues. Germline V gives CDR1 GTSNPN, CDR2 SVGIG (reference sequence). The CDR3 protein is CAWRETGTSGEQFF. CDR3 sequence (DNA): TGTGCCTGGAGAGAAACCGGGACTAGCGGGGAGCAGTTCTTC.

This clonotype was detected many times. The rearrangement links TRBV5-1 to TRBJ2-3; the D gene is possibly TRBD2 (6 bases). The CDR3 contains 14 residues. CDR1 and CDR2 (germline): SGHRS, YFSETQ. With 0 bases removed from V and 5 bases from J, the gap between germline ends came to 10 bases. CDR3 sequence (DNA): TGCGCCAGCAGCTTGGTACTAGCCGAAGATACGCAGTATTTT. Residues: CASSLVLAEDTQYF.

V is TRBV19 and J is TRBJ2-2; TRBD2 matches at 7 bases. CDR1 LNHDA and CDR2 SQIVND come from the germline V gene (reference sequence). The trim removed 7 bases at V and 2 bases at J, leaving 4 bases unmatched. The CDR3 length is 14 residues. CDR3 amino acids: CASTSSGNTGELFF. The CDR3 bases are TGTGCCAGTACTTCTAGCGGTAACACCGGGGAGCTGTTTTTT.

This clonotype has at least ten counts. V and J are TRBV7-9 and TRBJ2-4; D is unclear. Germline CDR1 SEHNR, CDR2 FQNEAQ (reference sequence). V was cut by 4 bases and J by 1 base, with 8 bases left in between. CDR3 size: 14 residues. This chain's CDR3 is CASSSRTAKNIQYF. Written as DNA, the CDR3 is TGTGCCAGCAGCTCAAGAACTGCCAAAAACATTCAGTACTTC.

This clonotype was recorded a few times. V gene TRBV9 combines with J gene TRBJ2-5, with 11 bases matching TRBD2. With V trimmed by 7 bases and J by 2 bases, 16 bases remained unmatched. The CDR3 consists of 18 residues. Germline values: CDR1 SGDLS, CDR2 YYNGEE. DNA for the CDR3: TGTGCCAGCGACCCTTTGTTGCTAGCGGGAGGCGGGCAAGAGACCCAGTACTTC. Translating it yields CASDPLLLAGGGQETQYF.

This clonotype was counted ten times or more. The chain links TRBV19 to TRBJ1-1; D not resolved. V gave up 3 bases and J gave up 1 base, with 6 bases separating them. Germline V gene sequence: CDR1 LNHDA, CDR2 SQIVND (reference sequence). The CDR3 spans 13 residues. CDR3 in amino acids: CASSISTNTEAFF. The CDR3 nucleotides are TGTGCCAGTAGTATCTCGACGAACACTGAAGCTTTCTTT.

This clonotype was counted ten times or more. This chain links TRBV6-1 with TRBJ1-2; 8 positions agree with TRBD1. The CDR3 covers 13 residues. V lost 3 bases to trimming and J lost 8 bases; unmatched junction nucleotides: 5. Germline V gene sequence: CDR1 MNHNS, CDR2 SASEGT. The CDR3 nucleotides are TGTGCCAGCAGTGATGTTCGGACAGGGGGCTACACCTTC. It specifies CASSDVRTGGYTF.

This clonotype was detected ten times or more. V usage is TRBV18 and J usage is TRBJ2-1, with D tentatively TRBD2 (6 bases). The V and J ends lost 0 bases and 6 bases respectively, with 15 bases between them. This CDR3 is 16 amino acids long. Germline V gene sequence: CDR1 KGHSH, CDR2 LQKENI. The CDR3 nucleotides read TGTGCCAGCTCACCACCGGTCACCGGGACTCCCAATGAGCAGTTCTTC. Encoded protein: CASSPPVTGTPNEQFF.

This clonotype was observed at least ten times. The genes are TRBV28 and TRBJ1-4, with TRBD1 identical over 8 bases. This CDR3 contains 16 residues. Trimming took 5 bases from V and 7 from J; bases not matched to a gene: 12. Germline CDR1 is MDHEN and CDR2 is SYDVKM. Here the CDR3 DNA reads TGTGCCAGCAGTCCTTCCGGACAGGGCTGGGGTGAAAAACTGTTTTTT. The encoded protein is CASSPSGQGWGEKLFF. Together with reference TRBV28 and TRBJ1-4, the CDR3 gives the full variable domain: DVKVTQSSRYLVKRTGEKVFLECVQDMDHENMFWYRQDPGLGLRLIYFSYDVKMKEKGDIPEGYSVSREKKERFSLILESASTNQTSMYLCASSPSGQGWGEKLFFGSGTQLSVL.

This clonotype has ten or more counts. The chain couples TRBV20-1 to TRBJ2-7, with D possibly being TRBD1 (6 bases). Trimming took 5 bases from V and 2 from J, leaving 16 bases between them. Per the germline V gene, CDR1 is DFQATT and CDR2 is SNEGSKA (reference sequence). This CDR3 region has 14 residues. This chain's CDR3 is CSAPPAGAPYEQYF. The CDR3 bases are TGCAGTGCTCCCCCGGCAGGGGCACCCTACGAGCAGTACTTC.

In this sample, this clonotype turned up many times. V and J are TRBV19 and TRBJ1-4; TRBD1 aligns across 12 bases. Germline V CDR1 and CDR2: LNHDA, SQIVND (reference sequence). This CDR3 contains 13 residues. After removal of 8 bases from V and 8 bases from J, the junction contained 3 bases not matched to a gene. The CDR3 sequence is CASGGTGGEKLFF. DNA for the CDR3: TGTGCCAGTGGCGGGACAGGGGGCGAAAAACTGTTTTTT.

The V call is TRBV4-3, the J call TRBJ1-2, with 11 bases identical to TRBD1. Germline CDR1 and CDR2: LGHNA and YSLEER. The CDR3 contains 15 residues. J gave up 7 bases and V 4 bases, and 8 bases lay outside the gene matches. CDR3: CASSPEDRGLGGYTF. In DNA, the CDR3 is TGCGCCAGCAGCCCAGAGGACAGGGGGCTGGGTGGCTACACCTTC.

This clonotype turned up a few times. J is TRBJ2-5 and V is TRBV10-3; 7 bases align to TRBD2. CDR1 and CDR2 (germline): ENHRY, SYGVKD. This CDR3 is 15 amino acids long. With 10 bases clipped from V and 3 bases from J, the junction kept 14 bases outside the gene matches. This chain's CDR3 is CATAGRAGEEETQYF. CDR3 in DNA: TGTGCCACCGCGGGGAGGGCGGGAGAGGAAGAGACCCAGTACTTC.

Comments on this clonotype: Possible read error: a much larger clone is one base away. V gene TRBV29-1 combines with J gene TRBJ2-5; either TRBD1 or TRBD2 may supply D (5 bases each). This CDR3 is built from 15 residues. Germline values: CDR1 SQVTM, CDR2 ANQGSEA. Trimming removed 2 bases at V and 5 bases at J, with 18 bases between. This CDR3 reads CSVEPTVEGEETQYF. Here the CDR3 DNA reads TGCAGCGTTGAACCCACAGTGGAAGGGGAGGAGACCCAGTACTTC.

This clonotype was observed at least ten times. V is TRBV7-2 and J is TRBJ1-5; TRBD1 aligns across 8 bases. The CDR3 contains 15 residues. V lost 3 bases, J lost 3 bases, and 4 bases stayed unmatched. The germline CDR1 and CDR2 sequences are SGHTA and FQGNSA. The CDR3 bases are TGTGCCAGCAGCTTGGACAGGGTATACAATCAGCCCCAGCATTTT. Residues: CASSLDRVYNQPQHF.

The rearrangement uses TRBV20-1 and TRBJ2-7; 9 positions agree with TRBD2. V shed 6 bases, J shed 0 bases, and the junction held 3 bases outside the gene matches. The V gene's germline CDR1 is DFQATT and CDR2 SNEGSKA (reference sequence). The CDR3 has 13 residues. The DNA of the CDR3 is TGCAGTGCCGCTAGCGGGAACTCCTACGAGCAGTACTTC. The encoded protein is CSAASGNSYEQYF.

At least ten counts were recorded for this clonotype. CDR3 coding DNA: TGTGCTAGTGGTTTGGTACGTAGCCTAGCTTTCTTT. It specifies CASGLVRSLAFF. This chain joins TRBV12-5 and TRBJ1-1, with D unclear. V lost 0 bases and J 10 bases, leaving 9 bases between the germline ends. The length of the CDR3 is 12 residues. The germline V gene has CDR1 LGHNT and CDR2 FRNRAP.

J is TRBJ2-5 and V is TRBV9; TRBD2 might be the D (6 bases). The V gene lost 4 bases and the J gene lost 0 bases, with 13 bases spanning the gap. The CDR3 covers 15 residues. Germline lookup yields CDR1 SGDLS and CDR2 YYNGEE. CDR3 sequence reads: CASSTGGANQETQYF. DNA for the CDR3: TGTGCCAGCAGCACCGGAGGGGCTAACCAAGAGACCCAGTACTTC.